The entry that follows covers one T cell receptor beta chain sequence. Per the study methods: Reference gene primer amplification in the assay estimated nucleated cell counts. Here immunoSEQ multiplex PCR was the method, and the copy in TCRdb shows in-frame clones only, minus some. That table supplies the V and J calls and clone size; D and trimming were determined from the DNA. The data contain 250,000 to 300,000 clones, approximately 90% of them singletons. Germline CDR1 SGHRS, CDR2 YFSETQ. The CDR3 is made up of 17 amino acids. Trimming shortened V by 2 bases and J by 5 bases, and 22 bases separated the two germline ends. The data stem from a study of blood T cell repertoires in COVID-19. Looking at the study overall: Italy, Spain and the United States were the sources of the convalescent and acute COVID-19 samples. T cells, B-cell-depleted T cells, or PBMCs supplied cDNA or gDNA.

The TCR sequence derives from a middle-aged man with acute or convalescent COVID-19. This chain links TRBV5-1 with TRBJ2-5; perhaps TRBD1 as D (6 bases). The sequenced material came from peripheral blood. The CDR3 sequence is CASSFVTGTLNGETQYF. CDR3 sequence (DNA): TGCGCCAGCAGCTTCGTAACCGGGACACTTAACGGGGAGACCCAGTACTTC.